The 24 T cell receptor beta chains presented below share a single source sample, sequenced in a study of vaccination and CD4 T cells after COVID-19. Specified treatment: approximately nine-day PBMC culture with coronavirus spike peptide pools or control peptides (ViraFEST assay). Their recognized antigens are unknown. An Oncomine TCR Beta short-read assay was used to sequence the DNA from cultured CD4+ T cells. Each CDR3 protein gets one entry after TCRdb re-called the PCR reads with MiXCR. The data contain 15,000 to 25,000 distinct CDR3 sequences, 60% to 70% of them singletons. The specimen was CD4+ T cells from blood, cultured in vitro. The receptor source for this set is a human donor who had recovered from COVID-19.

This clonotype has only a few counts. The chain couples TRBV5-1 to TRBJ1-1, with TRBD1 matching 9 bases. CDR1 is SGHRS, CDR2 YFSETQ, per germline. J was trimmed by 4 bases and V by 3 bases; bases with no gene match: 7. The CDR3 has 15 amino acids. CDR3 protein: CASSWDREVSTEAFF. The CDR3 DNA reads TGCGCCAGCAGCTGGGACAGGGAGGTTTCCACTGAAGCTTTCTTT.

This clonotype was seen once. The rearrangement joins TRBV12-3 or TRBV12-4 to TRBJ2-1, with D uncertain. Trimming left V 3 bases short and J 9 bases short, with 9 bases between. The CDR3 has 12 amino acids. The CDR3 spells CASSFRSGEQFF. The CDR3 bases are TGTGCCAGCAGTTTTAGGTCTGGTGAGCAGTTCTTC.

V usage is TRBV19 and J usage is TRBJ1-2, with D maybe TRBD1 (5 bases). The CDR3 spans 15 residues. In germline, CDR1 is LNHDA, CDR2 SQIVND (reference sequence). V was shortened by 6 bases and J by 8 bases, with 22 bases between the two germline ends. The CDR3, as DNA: TGTGCCAGTAGCCCACGGGGGTATGGAGAGGGAGGCTACACCTTC. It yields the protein CASSPRGYGEGGYTF.

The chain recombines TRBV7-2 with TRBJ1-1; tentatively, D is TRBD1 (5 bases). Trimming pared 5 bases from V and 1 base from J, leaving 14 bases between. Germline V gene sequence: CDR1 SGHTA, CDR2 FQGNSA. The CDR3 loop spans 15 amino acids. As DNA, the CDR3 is TGTGCCAGCAGCCCCATGGGGGGTGAGAACACTGAAGCTTTCTTT. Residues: CASSPMGGENTEAFF.

The CDR3 DNA sequence: TGTGCCAGCAGATACAGGGGAGACACTGAAGCTTTCTTT. This translates into CASRYRGDTEAFF. V is TRBV28 and J is TRBJ1-1, with 7 nucleotides matching TRBD1. After removal of 6 bases from V and 3 bases from J, the junction contained 4 bases not matched to a gene. This CDR3 spans 13 amino acids. Germline CDR1 is MDHEN and CDR2 is SYDVKM.

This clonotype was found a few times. CDR3 in DNA: TGTGCCAGCAGTGAGGAAAAGCCGAAGCGAAATAATTCACCCCTCCACTTT. Encoded protein: CASSEEKPKRNNSPLHF. The V and J genes are TRBV6-4 and TRBJ1-6; D unclear. The CDR3 sequence is 17 residues long. In germline, CDR1 is MRHNA, CDR2 SNTAGT. V was cut by 3 bases and J by 5 bases, with 17 bases left in between.

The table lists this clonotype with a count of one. CDR3 protein: CASSLRLAVAKNIQYF. The CDR3 nucleotides are TGTGCCAGCAGTTTACGGCTAGCGGTAGCCAAAAACATTCAGTACTTC. The genes are TRBV27 and TRBJ2-4; 7 bases match TRBD2. The germline V gene encodes CDR1 MNHEY and CDR2 SMNVEV (reference sequence). The CDR3 covers 16 residues. The V gene end was trimmed by 2 bases and the J gene end by 0 bases; junction bases not matched to a gene: 4.

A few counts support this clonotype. CDR3 protein: CASSLREAKAFF. The DNA of the CDR3 is TGTGCCAGCAGCTTACGGGAGGCCAAAGCTTTCTTT. The chain is built from TRBV7-9 and TRBJ1-1, with D unclear. Germline CDR1 and CDR2: SEHNR and FQNEAQ (reference sequence). The CDR3 has 12 residues. The V gene lost 2 bases and the J gene lost 9 bases, with 10 bases spanning the gap.

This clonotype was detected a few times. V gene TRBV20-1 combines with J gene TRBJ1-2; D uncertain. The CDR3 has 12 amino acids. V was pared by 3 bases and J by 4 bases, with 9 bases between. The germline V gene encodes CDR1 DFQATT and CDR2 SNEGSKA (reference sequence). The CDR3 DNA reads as TGCAGTGCTAGTAAACGACTCTATGGCTACACCTTC. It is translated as CSASKRLYGYTF.

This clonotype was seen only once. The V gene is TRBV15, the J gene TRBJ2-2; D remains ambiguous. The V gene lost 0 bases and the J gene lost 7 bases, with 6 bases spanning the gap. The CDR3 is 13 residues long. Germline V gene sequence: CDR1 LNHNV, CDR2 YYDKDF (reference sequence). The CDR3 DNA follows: TGTGCCACCAGCAGAGATTTTGGCGGGGAGCTGTTTTTT. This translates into CATSRDFGGELFF.

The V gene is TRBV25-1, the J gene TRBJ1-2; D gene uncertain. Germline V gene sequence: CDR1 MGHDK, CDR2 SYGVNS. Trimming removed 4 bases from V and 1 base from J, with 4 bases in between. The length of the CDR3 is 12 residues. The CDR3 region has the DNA TGTGCCAGCAGTGTCGGTAACTATGGCTACACCTTC. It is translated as CASSVGNYGYTF.

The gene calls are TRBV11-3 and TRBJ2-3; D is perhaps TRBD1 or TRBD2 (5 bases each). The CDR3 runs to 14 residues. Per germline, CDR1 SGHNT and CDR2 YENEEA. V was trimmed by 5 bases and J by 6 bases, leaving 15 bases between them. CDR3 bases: TGTGCCAGCAGCCCGGGGCCCGAAGAGGATACGCAGTATTTT. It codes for CASSPGPEEDTQYF.

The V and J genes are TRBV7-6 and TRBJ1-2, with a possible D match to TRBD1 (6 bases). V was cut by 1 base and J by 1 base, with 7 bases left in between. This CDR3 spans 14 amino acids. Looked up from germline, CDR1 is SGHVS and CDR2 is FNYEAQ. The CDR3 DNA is TGTGCCAGCAGCTTAGGGACAGATAACTATGGCTACACCTTC. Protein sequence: CASSLGTDNYGYTF.

The CDR3 DNA reads as TGTGCCAGCAGCCCTACAGGGAGCGCCTATCAGCCCCAGCATTTT. Protein: CASSPTGSAYQPQHF. The chain has TRBV6-1 and TRBJ1-5; a weak D match, TRBD1 (6 bases). Trimming shortened V by 6 bases and J by 5 bases, and 17 bases separated the two germline ends. Germline CDR1 MNHNS, CDR2 SASEGT. This CDR3 has 15 amino acids.

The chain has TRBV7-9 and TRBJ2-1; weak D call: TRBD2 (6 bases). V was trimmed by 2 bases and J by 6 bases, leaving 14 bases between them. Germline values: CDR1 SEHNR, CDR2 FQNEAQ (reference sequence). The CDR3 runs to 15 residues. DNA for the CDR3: TGTGCCAGCAGCTTACCCGGGACTTACCCCAATGAGCAGTTCTTC. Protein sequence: CASSLPGTYPNEQFF. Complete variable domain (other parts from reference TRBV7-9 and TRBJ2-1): DTGVSQNPRHKITKRGQNVTFRCDPISEHNRLYWYRQTLGQGPEFLTYFQNEAQLEKSRLLSDRFSAERPKGSFSTLEIQRTEQGDSAMYLCASSLPGTYPNEQFFGPGTRLTVL.

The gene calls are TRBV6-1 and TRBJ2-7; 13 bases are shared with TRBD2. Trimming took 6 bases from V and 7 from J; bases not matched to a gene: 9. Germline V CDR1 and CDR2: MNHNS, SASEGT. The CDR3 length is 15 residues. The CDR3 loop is CASSLRTSGREEQYF. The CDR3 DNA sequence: TGTGCCAGCAGCCTCCGGACTAGCGGGAGAGAGGAGCAGTACTTC.

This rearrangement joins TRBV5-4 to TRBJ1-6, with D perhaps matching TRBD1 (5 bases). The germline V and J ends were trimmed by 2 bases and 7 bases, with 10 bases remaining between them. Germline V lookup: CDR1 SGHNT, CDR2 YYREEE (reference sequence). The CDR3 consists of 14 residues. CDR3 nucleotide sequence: TGTGCCAGCAGCTTAAGGGACGGAAATTCACCCCTCCACTTT. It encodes CASSLRDGNSPLHF.

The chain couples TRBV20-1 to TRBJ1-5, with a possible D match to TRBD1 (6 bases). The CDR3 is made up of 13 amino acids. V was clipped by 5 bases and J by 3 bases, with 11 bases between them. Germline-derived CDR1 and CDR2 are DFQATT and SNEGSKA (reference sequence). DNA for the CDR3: TGCAGTGCTTTACAGGGAGCCAATCAGCCCCAGCATTTT. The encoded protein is CSALQGANQPQHF.

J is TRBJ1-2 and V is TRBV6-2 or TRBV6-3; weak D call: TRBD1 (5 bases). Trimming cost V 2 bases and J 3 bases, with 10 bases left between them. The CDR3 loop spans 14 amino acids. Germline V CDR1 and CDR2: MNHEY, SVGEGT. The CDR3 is CASSYGGEDYGYTF. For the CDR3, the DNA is TGTGCCAGCAGTTACGGGGGAGAGGACTATGGCTACACCTTC.

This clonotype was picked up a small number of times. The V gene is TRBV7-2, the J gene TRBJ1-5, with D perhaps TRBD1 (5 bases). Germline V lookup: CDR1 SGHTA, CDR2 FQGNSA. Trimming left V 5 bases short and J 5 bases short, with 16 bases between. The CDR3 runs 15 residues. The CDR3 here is CASSNGHRGDQPQHF. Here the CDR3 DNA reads TGTGCCAGCAGCAACGGACACCGTGGGGATCAGCCCCAGCATTTT.

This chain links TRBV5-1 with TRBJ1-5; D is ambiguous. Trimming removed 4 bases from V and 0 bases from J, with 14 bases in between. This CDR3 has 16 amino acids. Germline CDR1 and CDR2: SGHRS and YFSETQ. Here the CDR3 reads CASSVDGYYSNQPQHF. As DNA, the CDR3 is TGCGCCAGCAGCGTTGACGGTTATTATAGCAATCAGCCCCAGCATTTT.

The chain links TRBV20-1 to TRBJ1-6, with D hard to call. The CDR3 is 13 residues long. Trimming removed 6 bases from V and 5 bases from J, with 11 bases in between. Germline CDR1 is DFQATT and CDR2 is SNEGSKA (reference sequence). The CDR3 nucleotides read TGCAGTGCCGCGCGGGGAGATAATTCACCCCTCCACTTT. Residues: CSAARGDNSPLHF.

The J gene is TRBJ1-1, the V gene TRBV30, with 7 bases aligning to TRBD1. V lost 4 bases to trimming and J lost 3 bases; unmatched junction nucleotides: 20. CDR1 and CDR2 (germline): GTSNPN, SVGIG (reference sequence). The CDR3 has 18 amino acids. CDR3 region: CAWKTSGGARGGDTEAFF. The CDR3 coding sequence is TGTGCCTGGAAGACCTCCGGGGGAGCCAGGGGGGGGGACACTGAAGCTTTCTTT. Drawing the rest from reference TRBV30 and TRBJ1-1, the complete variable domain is SQTIHQWPATLVQPVGSPLSLECTVEGTSNPNLYWYRQAAGRGLQLLFYSVGIGQISSEVPQNLSASRPQDRQFILSSKKLLLSDSGFYLCAWKTSGGARGGDTEAFFGQGTRLTVV.

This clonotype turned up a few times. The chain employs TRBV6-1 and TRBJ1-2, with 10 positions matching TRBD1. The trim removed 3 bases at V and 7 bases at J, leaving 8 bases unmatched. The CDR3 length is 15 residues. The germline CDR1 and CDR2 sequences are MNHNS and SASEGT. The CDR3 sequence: CASSERDRGSAGYTF. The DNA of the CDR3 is TGTGCCAGCAGTGAGAGGGACAGGGGAAGCGCTGGCTACACCTTC.